This T cell receptor beta chain came from a study of neurological immune-mediated disorders. Overall study findings and caveats: Expanded clones shared no identical CDR3 amino acid sequences across subjects, which suggested private TCR-beta repertoires in all groups. The study found the most TCR clonal expansion in HTLV-1-associated myelopathy and the least in multiple sclerosis, below healthy controls.

cDNA was made by 5'RACE with 10-nucleotide random UMIs. TCRdb fed the 5' RACE reads into MiXCR, producing one record per CDR3 protein. The data contain around 69,000 distinct CDR3 sequences, 9.5% to 13% of them singletons. This clonotype was found a few times. Its antigen is undetermined. This CDR3 has 13 residues. The ends were cut back, 1 base at V and 9 bases at J, with 7 bases in the middle. This sample's time point: longitudinal time-point 1 (baseline). Sequenced sample: PBMCs. The chain links TRBV12-3 or TRBV12-4 to TRBJ1-6; no definite D call. The receptor was derived from a man aged 30-40 years in good health. CDR3 residues: CASSLGSSSPLHF. CDR3 DNA sequence: TGTGCCAGCAGTTTAGGGTCGAGTTCACCCCTCCACTTT.